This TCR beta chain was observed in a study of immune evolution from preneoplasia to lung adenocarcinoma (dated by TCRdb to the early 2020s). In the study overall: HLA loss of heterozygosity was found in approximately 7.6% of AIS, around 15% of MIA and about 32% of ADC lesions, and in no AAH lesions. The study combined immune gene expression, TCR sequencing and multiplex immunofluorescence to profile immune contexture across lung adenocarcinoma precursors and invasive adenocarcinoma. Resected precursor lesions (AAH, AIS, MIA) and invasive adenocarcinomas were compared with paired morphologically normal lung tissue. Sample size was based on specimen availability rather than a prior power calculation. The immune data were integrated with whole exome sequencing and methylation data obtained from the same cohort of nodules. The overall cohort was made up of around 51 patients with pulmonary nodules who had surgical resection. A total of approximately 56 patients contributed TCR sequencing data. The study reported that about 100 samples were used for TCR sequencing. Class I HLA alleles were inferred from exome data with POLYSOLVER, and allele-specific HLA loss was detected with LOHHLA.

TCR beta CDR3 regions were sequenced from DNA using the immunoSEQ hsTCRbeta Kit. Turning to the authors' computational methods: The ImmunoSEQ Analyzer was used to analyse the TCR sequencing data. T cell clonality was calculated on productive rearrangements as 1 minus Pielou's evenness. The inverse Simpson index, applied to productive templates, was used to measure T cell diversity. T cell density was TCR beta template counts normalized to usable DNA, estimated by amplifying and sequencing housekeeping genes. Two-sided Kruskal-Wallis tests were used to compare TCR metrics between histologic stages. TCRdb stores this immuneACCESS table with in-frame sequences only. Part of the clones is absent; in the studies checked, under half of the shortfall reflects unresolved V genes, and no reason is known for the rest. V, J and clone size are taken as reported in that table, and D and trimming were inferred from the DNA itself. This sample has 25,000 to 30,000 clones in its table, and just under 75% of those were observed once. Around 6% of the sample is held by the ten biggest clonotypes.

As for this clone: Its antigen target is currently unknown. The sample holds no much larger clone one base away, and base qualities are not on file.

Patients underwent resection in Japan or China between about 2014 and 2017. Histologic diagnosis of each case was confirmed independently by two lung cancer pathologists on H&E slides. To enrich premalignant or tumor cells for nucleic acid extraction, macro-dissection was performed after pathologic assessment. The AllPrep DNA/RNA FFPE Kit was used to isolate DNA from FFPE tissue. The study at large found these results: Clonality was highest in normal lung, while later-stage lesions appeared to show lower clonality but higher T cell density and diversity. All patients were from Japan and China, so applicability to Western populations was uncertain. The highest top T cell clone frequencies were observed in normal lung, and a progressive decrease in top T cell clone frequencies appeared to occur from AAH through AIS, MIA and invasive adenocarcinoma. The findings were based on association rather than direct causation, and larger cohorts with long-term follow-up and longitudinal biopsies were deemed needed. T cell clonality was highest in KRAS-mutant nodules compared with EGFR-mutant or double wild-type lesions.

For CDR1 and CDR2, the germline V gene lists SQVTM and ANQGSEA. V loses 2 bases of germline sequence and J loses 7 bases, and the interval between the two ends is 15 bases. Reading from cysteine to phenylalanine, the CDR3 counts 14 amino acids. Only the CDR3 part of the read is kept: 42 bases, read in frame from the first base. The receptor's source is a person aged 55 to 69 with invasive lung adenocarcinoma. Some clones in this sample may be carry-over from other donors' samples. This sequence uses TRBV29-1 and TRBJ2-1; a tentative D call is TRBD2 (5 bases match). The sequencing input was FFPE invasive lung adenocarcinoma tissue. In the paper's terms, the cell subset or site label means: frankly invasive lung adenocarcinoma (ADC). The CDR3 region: CSVEWTGWFNEQFF. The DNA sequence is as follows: TGCAGCGTTGAATGGACGGGGTGGTTTAATGAGCAGTTCTTC.